The 21 T cell receptor beta chains below come from one sample, sequenced in a study of Ad26.COV2.S vaccination and SARS-CoV-2 variants. The treatment is: around 19 received Ad26.COV2.S at low or high dose, single or two shots; several received placebo; per-sample allocation not given. The samples date from day 63 after the first vaccine or placebo injection. TCRdb's copy holds only in-frame clones and misses some; the assay was immunoSEQ multiplex PCR. The profile shows approximately 480,000 clones, around 88% of them singletons. Sequencing used peripheral blood, obtained in a trial of Ad26.COV2.S vaccine versus placebo. The receptors come from a person aged 18-60 years who received the Ad26.COV2.S COVID-19 vaccine or a placebo.

This chain's CDR3 is CASSPPWISYEQYF. The CDR3 DNA follows: TGTGCCAGCAGCCCGCCCTGGATCTCCTACGAGCAGTACTTC. The rearrangement uses TRBV28 and TRBJ2-7; unclear D gene. Germline V gene lookup returns CDR1 MDHEN and CDR2 SYDVKM. V was trimmed by 6 bases and J by 0 bases, leaving 12 bases between them. The CDR3 length is 14 residues.

The chain recombines TRBV7-2 with TRBJ2-5; perhaps D is TRBD1 or TRBD2 (6 bases each). The CDR3 is made up of 16 amino acids. Looked up from germline, CDR1 is SGHTA and CDR2 is FQGNSA. The ends were cut back, 2 bases at V and 4 bases at J, with 17 bases in the middle. This chain's CDR3 is CASSLSRRGPAETQYF. The CDR3 DNA reads as TGTGCCAGCAGCTTATCACGACGGGGGCCGGCAGAGACCCAGTACTTC.

The chain has TRBV6-1 and TRBJ1-5; D is undetermined. CDR1 is MNHNS and CDR2 is SASEGT in the germline V gene. V was shortened by 3 bases and J by 2 bases, with 11 bases between the two germline ends. CDR3 length: 15 residues. The CDR3 sequence: CASSDFWLGNQPQHF. The CDR3 nucleotides read TGTGCCAGCAGTGATTTCTGGCTGGGCAATCAGCCCCAGCATTTT.

The chain employs TRBV4-1 and TRBJ2-5; the D gene is possibly TRBD1 (6 bases). Trimming shortened V by 0 bases and J by 4 bases, and 24 bases separated the two germline ends. Germline CDR1 and CDR2: MGHRA and YSYEKL. The CDR3 consists of 19 residues. The CDR3 loop reads CASSQDRGAYPRGVETQYF. CDR3 DNA sequence: TGCGCCAGCAGCCAAGATCGGGGCGCCTATCCCAGGGGAGTAGAGACCCAGTACTTC.

The chain has TRBV29-1 and TRBJ2-3; D assignment may be TRBD1 or TRBD2 (5 bases each). V shed 4 bases and J shed 5 bases, with 13 bases lying between them. The germline gives CDR1 SQVTM, CDR2 ANQGSEA. This CDR3 comprises 13 residues. The CDR3 is CSVVGFGGDTQYF. CDR3 nucleotide sequence: TGCAGCGTTGTGGGCTTTGGGGGAGATACGCAGTATTTT.

The chain uses TRBV30 and TRBJ2-2, with D uncertain. The CDR3 length is 12 residues. V gave up 4 bases and J gave up 9 bases, with 12 bases separating them. CDR1 and CDR2 from the germline V gene are GTSNPN and SVGIG (reference sequence). CDR3 DNA sequence: TGTGCCTGGATTCCAGGACCTCGGGAGCTGTTTTTT. Its translation: CAWIPGPRELFF.

This clone was observed a few times. The same CDR3 also results from other DNA sequences found in this sample. The gene calls are TRBV6-2 or TRBV6-3 and TRBJ2-7; D is uncertain. V was pared by 2 bases and J by 1 base, with 3 bases between. This CDR3 comprises 12 residues. Germline V gene data show CDR1 as MNHEY and CDR2 as SVGEGT. The CDR3 coding sequence is TGTGCCAGCAGTTACCCGTCCTACGAGCAGTACTTC. The encoded protein is CASSYPSYEQYF.

Only one count was recorded for this clone. The chain carries TRBV5-1 and TRBJ2-1; TRBD2 matches at 11 bases. This CDR3 is built from 18 residues. J gave up 3 bases and V 4 bases, and 12 bases lay outside the gene matches. Germline V CDR1 and CDR2: SGHRS, YFSETQ. CDR3 protein: CASSAVPGLAELYNEQFF. Written as DNA, the CDR3 is TGCGCCAGCAGCGCGGTACCGGGACTAGCGGAACTCTACAATGAGCAGTTCTTC.

This rearrangement joins TRBV18 to TRBJ1-5, with D maybe TRBD1 (6 bases). From germline, CDR1 is KGHSH and CDR2 LQKENI. The CDR3 has 12 amino acids. V gave up 5 bases and J gave up 12 bases, with 14 bases separating them. The DNA of the CDR3 is TGTGCCAGCTCAGGGGTAGGGGACAACCAGCATTTT. Translated: CASSGVGDNQHF.

V is TRBV30 and J is TRBJ1-1; D uncertain. In germline, CDR1 is GTSNPN, CDR2 SVGIG (reference sequence). V gave up 1 base and J gave up 5 bases, with 11 bases separating them. The CDR3 has 13 residues. The CDR3 region is CAWSEGMRTEAFF. The CDR3 DNA follows: TGTGCCTGGAGTGAGGGTATGAGGACTGAAGCTTTCTTT.

The rearrangement joins TRBV12-3 or TRBV12-4 to TRBJ2-2, with D possibly matching TRBD1 (6 bases). Trimming left V 7 bases short and J 4 bases short, with 10 bases between. The CDR3 totals 13 residues. CDR3 sequence (DNA): TGTGCCAGCATTACAGGGAGCACCGGGGAGCTGTTTTTT. Translation: CASITGSTGELFF.

V gene TRBV5-4 combines with J gene TRBJ1-4; 10 nucleotides align to TRBD1. The junction had 8 bases not matched to a gene; V was cut back by 2 bases and J by 7 bases. Germline CDR1 SGHNT, CDR2 YYREEE (reference sequence). The CDR3 sequence is 16 residues long. CDR3 residues: CASSFDRGRVGEKLFF. The CDR3 DNA follows: TGTGCCAGCAGCTTTGACAGGGGGCGAGTAGGTGAAAAACTGTTTTTT.

The rearrangement links TRBV9 to TRBJ1-5; a possible D gene is TRBD1 (5 bases). The ends were cut back, 3 bases at V and 4 bases at J, with 11 bases in the middle. There are 14 residues in the CDR3. Germline assignment: CDR1 SGDLS and CDR2 YYNGEE. The CDR3 sequence: CASSDGRQNQPQHF. CDR3 sequence (DNA): TGTGCCAGCAGCGATGGGAGACAGAATCAGCCCCAGCATTTT.

The V gene is TRBV5-6, the J gene TRBJ1-2, with unresolved D. The length of the CDR3 is 13 residues. Germline V gene sequence: CDR1 SGHDT, CDR2 YYEEEE. Deletions cut 4 bases from V and 0 bases from J, with 7 bases between. Written as DNA, the CDR3 is TGTGCCAGCAGCGGCGACCCTAACTATGGCTACACCTTC. Its protein is CASSGDPNYGYTF.

The gene calls are TRBV10-1 and TRBJ2-2, with D hard to call. V was trimmed by 3 bases and J by 6 bases, leaving 20 bases between them. The CDR3 contains 17 residues. The germline gives CDR1 WNHNN, CDR2 SYGVQD (reference sequence). The CDR3 protein is CASSDPVPPKGSGELFF. The DNA for the CDR3 is TGCGCCAGCAGTGATCCAGTACCGCCAAAGGGCTCCGGGGAGCTGTTTTTT.

The chain employs TRBV28 and TRBJ1-2; D possibly corresponds to TRBD1 (6 bases). With 3 bases removed from V and 5 bases from J, the gap between germline ends came to 13 bases. CDR1 and CDR2 from the germline V gene are MDHEN and SYDVKM. CDR3 size: 14 residues. The CDR3 sequence: CASSFGGQTYGYTF. DNA for the CDR3: TGTGCCAGCAGTTTTGGGGGCCAGACTTATGGCTACACCTTC.

V usage is TRBV9 and J usage is TRBJ2-2; no clear D gene. V was pared by 0 bases and J by 8 bases, with 14 bases between. Germline loops: CDR1 SGDLS, CDR2 YYNGEE. This CDR3 contains 15 residues. CDR3 amino acids: CASSVESAPQGELFF. The CDR3 region has the DNA TGTGCCAGCAGCGTAGAGAGCGCACCCCAAGGGGAGCTGTTTTTT.

The chain combines TRBV6-6 with TRBJ2-1, with 8 bases that match TRBD1. With 7 bases clipped from V and 2 bases from J, the junction kept 7 bases outside the gene matches. The CDR3 length is 15 residues. Per the germline V gene, CDR1 is MNHNY and CDR2 is SVGAGI (reference sequence). CDR3 bases: TGTGCCAGCAAAGAGTCGGGACAGGCCTACAATGAGCAGTTCTTC. The encoded protein is CASKESGQAYNEQFF.

This chain links TRBV29-1 with TRBJ2-1; 7 bases match TRBD1. The CDR3 totals 11 residues. Germline loops: CDR1 SQVTM, CDR2 ANQGSEA. V lost 4 bases to trimming and J lost 13 bases; unmatched junction nucleotides: 7. CDR3 in amino acids: CSVGDRALQFF. CDR3 coding DNA: TGCAGCGTTGGCGACAGGGCTTTACAGTTCTTC.

V gene TRBV29-1 combines with J gene TRBJ1-5; D call uncertain. The V end was cut by 4 bases, the J end by 7 bases, with 11 bases between. CDR1 SQVTM and CDR2 ANQGSEA come from the germline V gene. This CDR3 has 12 amino acids. CDR3 DNA: TGCAGCGTTGGTCGGGAAGGGCAGCCCCAGCATTTT. As protein: CSVGREGQPQHF.

This clone was detected only once. V gene TRBV28 combines with J gene TRBJ2-3; D call uncertain. The CDR3 runs 13 residues. Trimming shortened V by 5 bases and J by 7 bases, and 13 bases separated the two germline ends. Per germline, CDR1 MDHEN and CDR2 SYDVKM. The CDR3 spells CASSPSSPNTQYF. DNA for the CDR3: TGTGCCAGCAGTCCCTCCAGCCCTAATACGCAGTATTTT. Using reference TRBV28 and TRBJ2-3 for the parts outside the CDR3, the full variable domain is DVKVTQSSRYLVKRTGEKVFLECVQDMDHENMFWYRQDPGLGLRLIYFSYDVKMKEKGDIPEGYSVSREKKERFSLILESASTNQTSMYLCASSPSSPNTQYFGPGTRLTVL.